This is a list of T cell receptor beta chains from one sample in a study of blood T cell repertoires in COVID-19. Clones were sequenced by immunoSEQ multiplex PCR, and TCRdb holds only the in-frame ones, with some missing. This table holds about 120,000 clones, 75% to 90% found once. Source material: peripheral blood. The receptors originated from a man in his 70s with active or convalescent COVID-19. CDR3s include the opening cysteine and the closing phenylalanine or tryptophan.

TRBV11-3 CASSNRDSSQETQYF
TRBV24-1 CATSEGQGNEQYF
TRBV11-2 CASSFNRETEAFF
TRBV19 CASTPGNGNTIYF
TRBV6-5 CATLDRVRETQYF
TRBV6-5 CASSYSSQNTEAFF
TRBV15 CATPEQGGTNTQYF
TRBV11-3 CASSSSGDSYNEQFF
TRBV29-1 CSGRTSDYNEQFF
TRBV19 CASSIGPLPQPQHF
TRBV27 CASSPILALSSYEQYF
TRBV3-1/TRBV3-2 CASSRGSSYEQYF